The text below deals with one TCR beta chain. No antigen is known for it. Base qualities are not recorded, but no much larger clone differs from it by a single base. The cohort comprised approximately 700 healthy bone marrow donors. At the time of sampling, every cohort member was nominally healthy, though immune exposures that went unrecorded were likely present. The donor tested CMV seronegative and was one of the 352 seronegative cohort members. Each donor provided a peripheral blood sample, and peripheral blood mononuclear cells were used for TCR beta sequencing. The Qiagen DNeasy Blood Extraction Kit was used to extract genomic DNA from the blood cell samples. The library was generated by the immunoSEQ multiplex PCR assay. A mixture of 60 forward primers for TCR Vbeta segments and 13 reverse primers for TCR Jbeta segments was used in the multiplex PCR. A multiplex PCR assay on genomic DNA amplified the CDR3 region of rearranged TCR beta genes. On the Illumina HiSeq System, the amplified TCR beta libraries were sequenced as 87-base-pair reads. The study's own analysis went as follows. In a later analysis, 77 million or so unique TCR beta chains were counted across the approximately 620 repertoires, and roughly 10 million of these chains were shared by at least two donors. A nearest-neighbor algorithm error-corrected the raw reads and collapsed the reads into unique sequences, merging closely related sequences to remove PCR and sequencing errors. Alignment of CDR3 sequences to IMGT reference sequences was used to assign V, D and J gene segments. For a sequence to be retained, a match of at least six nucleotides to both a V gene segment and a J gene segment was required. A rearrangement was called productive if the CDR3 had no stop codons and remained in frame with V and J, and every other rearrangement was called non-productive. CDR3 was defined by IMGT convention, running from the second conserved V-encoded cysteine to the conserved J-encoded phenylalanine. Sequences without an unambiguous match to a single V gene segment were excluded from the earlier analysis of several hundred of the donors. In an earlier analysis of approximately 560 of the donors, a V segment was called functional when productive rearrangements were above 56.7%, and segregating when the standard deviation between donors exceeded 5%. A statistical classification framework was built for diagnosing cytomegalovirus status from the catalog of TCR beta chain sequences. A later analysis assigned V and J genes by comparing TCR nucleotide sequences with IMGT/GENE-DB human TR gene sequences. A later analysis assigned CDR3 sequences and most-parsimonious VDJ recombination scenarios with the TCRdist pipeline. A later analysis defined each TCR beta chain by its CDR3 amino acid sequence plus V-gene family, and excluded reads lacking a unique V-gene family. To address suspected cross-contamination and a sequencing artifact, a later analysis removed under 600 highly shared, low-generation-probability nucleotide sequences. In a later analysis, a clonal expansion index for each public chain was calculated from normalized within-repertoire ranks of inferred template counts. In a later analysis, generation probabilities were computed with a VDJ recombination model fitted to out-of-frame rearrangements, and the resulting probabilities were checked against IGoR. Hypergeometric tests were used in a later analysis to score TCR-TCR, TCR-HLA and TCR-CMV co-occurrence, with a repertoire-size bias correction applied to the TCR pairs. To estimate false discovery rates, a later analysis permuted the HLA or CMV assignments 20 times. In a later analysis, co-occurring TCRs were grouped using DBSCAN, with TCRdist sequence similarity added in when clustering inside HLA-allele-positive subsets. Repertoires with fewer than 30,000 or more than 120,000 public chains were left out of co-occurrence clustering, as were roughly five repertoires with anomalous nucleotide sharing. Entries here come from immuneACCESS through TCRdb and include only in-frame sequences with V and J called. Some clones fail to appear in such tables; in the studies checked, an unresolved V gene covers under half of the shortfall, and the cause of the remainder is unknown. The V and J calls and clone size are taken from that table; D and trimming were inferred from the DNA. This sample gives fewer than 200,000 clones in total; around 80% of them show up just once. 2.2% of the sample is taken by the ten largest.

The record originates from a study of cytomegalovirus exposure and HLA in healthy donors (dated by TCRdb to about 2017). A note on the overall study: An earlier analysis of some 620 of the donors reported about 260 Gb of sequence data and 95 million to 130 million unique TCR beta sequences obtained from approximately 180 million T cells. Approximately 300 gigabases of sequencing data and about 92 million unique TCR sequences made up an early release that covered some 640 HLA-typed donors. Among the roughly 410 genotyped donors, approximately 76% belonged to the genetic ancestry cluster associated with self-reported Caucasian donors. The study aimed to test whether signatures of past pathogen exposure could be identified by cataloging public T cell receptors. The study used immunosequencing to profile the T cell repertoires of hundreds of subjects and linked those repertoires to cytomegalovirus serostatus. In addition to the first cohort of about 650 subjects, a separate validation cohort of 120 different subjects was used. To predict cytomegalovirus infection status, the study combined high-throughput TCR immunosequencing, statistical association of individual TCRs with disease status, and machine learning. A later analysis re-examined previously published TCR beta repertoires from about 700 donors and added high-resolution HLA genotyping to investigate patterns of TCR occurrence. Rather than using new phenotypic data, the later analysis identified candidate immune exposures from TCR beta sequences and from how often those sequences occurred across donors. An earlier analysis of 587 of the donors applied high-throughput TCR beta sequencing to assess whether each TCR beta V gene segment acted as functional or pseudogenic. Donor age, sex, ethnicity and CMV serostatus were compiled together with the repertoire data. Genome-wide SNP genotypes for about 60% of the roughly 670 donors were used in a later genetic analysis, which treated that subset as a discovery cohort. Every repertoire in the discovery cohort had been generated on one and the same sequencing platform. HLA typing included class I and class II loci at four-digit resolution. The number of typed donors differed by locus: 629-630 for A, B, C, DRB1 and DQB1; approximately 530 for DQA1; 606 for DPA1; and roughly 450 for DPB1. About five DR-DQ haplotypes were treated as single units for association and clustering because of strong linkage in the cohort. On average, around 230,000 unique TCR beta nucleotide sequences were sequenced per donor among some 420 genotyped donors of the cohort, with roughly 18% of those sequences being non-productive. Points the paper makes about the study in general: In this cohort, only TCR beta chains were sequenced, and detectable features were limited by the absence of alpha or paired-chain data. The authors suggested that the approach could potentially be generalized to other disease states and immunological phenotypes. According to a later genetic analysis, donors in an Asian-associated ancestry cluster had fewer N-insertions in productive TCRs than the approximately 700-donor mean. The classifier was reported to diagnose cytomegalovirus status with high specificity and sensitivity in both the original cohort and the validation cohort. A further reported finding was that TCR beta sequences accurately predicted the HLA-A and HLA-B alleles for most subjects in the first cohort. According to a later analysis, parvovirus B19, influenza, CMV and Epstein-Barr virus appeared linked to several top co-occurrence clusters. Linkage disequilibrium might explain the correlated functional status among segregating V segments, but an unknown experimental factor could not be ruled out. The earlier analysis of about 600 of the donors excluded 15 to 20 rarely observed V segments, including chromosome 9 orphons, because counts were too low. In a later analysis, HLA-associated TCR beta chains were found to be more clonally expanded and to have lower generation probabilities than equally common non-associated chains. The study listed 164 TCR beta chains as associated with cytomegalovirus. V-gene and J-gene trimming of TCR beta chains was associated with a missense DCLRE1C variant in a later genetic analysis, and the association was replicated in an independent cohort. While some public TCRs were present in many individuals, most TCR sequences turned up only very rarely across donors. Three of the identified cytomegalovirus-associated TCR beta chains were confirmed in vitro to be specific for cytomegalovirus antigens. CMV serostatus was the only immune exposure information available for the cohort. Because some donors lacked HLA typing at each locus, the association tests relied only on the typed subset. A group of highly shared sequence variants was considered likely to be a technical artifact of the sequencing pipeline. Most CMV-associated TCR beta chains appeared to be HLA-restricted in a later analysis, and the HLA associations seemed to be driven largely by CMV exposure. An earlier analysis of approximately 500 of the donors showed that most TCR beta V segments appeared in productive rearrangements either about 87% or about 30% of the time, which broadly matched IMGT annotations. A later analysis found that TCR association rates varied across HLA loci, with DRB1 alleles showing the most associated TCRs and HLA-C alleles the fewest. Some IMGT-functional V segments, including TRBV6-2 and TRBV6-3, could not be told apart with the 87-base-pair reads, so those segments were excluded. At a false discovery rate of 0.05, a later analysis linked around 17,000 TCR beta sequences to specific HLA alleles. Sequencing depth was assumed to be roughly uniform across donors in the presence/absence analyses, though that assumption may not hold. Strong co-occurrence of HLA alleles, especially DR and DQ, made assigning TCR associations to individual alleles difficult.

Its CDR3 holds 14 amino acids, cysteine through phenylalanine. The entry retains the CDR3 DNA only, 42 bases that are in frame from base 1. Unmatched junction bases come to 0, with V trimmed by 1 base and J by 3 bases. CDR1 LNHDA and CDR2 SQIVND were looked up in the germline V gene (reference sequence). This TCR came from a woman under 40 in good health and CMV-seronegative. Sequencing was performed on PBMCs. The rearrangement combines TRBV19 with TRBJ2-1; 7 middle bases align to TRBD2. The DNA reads TGTGCCAGTAGTATAGGGGACTACTACAATGAGCAGTTCTTC. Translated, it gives CASSIGDYYNEQFF.